The rows below give T cell receptor beta chains drawn from one sample of a study of graft-versus-host responses after intestinal transplantation. The table came from immunoSEQ multiplex PCR; TCRdb's copy has only in-frame clones and leaves some out. The sample gives 85,000 to 90,000 clones, 92% of which show up once; about 0.3% is in the top ten. Which antigens these TCRs recognize remains unknown. Sequencing used unstimulated CD4+ T cells sorted from spleen or lymph node cells, obtained before intestinal transplant. The receptor set was obtained from a human donor who received an intestinal transplant. The CDR3 runs from the conserved cysteine through the conserved F or W. The order of the fields is D gene, clone size, V gene, J gene, CDR3 DNA, CDR3 protein. The D gene is left open where the match is weak. Expanded clones are given a class, and other clones once, few, many or no size at all.

>-|-|TRBV6-5|TRBJ2-2
TGTGCCAGCAGTTACTTTGGGTCCGGGGAGCTGTTTTTT
CASSYFGSGELFF
>TRBD2|-|TRBV27|TRBJ2-3
TGTGCCAGCAGTCCTCACCTCCTAGCGGGAGGACTAACTAGCACAGATACGCAGTATTTT
CASSPHLLAGGLTSTDTQYF
>-|-|TRBV6-1|TRBJ1-4
TGTGCCAGCACCCTTGGATTTGCAACTAATGAAAAACTGTTTTTT
CASTLGFATNEKLFF
>TRBD2|-|TRBV6-4|TRBJ2-7
TGTGCCAGCAGCCCCATCGGGGGAGGGACTAGTATCCACGAGCAGTACTTC
CASSPIGGGTSIHEQYF
>-|once|TRBV6-6|TRBJ1-5
TGTGCCAGCAGTTACGGCAGGGACCGTAGCAATCAGCCCCAGCATTTT
CASSYGRDRSNQPQHF
>-|-|TRBV19|TRBJ2-6
TGTGCCAGTAGTGAGTTGAGCTCTGGGGCCAACGTCCTGACTTTC
CASSELSSGANVLTF
>-|-|TRBV18|TRBJ2-3
TGTGCCAGCTCACCGGGACTTTCTAGCACAGATACGCAGTATTTT
CASSPGLSSTDTQYF
>-|-|TRBV5-8|TRBJ2-2
TGTGCCAGCAGCTTGGATTTTCCAGGAATGAACACCGGGGAGCTGTTTTTT
CASSLDFPGMNTGELFF
>TRBD2|-|TRBV28|TRBJ2-5
TGTGCCAGCAGTTTAGGGGGGGGTGAGACCCAGTACTTC
CASSLGGGETQYF
>-|-|TRBV6-5|TRBJ1-1
TGTGCCAGCAGTTACTCGAGCATGAGCACTGAAGCTTTCTTT
CASSYSSMSTEAFF
>TRBD1|-|TRBV27|TRBJ1-5
TGTGCCAGCAGCCCCAATGACAGGGGGCTAAATCAGCCCCAGCATTTT
CASSPNDRGLNQPQHF